The present TCR beta chain was sequenced within a study of cytomegalovirus exposure and HLA in healthy donors. General study findings and limits: Analyses of presence/absence relied on an assumption of roughly uniform sequencing depth across donors. Generally TCR sequences proved uncommon, though certain public TCRs appeared in numerous donors. Reports showed the classifier diagnosing cytomegalovirus status with high specificity and sensitivity.

V shed 6 bases, J shed 7 bases, and the junction held 10 bases outside the gene matches. Per the germline V gene, CDR1 is MNHNS and CDR2 is SASEGT. The CDR3 covers 15 residues. Notes on this clone: Its antigen is currently unknown.

Researchers ran the PCR with 60 Vbeta and 13 Jbeta primers. The assay was immunoSEQ multiplex PCR, and TCRdb's table has in-frame clones only and misses some. The sample holds some 140,000 clones, about three quarters seen once. The rearrangement joins TRBV6-1 to TRBJ1-4; 8 nucleotides match TRBD1. The sequence came from a woman aged 40-49 years in good health and CMV-seronegative. The source material was PBMCs. In nucleotides, the CDR3 is TGTGCCAGCAGCCTCCGGACAGGGACCGTTGAAAAACTGTTTTTT. Residues: CASSLRTGTVEKLFF.